One sample yielded the 18 T cell receptor beta chains listed below, sequenced in a study of blood T cells in healthy people across ages. Combining a sample-barcoded 5' primer with a J-beta primer mix, a second PCR ran for about 7 to 12 cycles. TCRdb reanalysed the 5' RACE reads using MiXCR and keeps one entry per CDR3 protein. The sample contains around 1,700,000 distinct CDR3 sequences, approximately 30% of which appear only once. The sequencing input was blood. The source of these receptors is a woman younger than 45 in good health.

This clonotype appeared a single time. With a much larger clone just one base away, this may be a read error. The chain recombines TRBV11-2 with TRBJ2-1; 8 nucleotides match TRBD2. CDR1 is SGHAT, CDR2 FQNNGV, per germline. With 2 bases clipped from V and 2 bases from J, the junction kept 2 bases outside the gene matches. CDR3 length equals 15 residues. The CDR3 region is CASSLQRGPYNEQFF. The DNA of the CDR3 is TGTGCCAGCAGCTTACAGCGGGGGCCCTACAATGAGCAGTTCTTC.

This clonotype was picked up a small number of times. Being one base from a much bigger clone, this may be a read error. This sequence joins TRBV18 and TRBJ1-1; D might be TRBD1 (6 bases). Germline CDR1 reads KGHSH; CDR2 reads LQKENI. The CDR3 contains 15 residues. CDR3 loop: CANSPQTTGQTEAFF. The CDR3 DNA reads as TGTGCCAACTCACCACAAACAACAGGGCAGACTGAAGCTTTCTTT.

Turning to this clonotype: This clone may be a read error of a much larger clone one base away. V and J are TRBV20-1 and TRBJ2-5, with TRBD2 identical over 9 bases. The CDR3 extends over 12 amino acids. Per germline, CDR1 DFQATT and CDR2 SNEGSKA (reference sequence). The CDR3 nucleotides read TGCAGGGCTAGAGCGGGGGGAGAGACCCAGTACTTC. It is translated as CRARAGGETQYF.

This clonotype appeared a few times. The rearrangement uses TRBV11-2 and TRBJ1-4, with 7 positions matching TRBD1. Germline CDR1 is SGHAT and CDR2 is FQNNGV. Trimming removed 1 base from V and 16 bases from J; junction bases left unmatched: 9. CDR3 length: 13 amino acids. The CDR3 region has the DNA TGTGCCAGCAGCTTAGTTCAAGACAGGGCGAGGTTTTTT. Its translation: CASSLVQDRARFF.

This clonotype was observed once. The chain combines TRBV28 with TRBJ2-7; 8 nucleotides line up with TRBD1. In germline, CDR1 is MDHEN, CDR2 SYDVKM. Unmatched junction bases numbered 10, after V lost 7 bases and J lost 2 bases. This CDR3 has 15 amino acids. Here the CDR3 DNA reads TGTGCCAGCACTGGCCGGGACAGGAACCCCTACGAGCAGTACTTC. Its translation is CASTGRDRNPYEQYF. Full variable domain (rest looked up from reference TRBV28 and TRBJ2-7): DVKVTQSSRYLVKRTGEKVFLECVQDMDHENMFWYRQDPGLGLRLIYFSYDVKMKEKGDIPEGYSVSREKKERFSLILESASTNQTSMYLCASTGRDRNPYEQYFGPGTRLTVT.

This clonotype has just a few counts. V is TRBV25-1 and J is TRBJ1-1; D is possibly TRBD1 (5 bases). Trimming left V 7 bases short and J 6 bases short, with 9 bases between. The CDR3 is 11 residues long. The germline CDR1 and CDR2 sequences are MGHDK and SYGVNS. CDR3 loop: CASTQGAEAFF. CDR3 DNA: TGTGCCAGCACCCAGGGCGCTGAAGCTTTCTTT.

In its sample, this clonotype was seen many times. The chain combines TRBV15 with TRBJ1-2, with a weak D call TRBD1 (5 bases). The CDR3 length is 14 residues. Trimming pared 6 bases from V and 3 bases from J, leaving 14 bases between. Germline CDR1 is LNHNV and CDR2 is YYDKDF (reference sequence). CDR3 residues: CATRTLDKYYGYTF. The CDR3 DNA reads TGTGCCACCAGAACGTTGGACAAGTACTATGGCTACACCTTC.

The CDR3 sequence is CASSQTDSETQYF. The CDR3 nucleotides are TGTGCCAGTAGTCAGACTGACTCGGAGACCCAGTACTTC. The chain combines TRBV19 with TRBJ2-5; no clear D. The germline V and J ends were trimmed by 5 bases and 5 bases, with 12 bases remaining between them. Germline V gene sequence: CDR1 LNHDA, CDR2 SQIVND (reference sequence). This CDR3 region has 13 residues.

V is TRBV6-5 and J is TRBJ1-6; maybe TRBD1 (5 bases). The V gene's germline CDR1 is MNHEY and CDR2 SVGAGI. CDR3 length: 14 residues. The V end was cut by 6 bases, the J end by 10 bases, with 16 bases between. The CDR3, as DNA: TGTGCCAGCAGCCGAGGGGAGGTAGTGTCACCCCTCCACTTT. It is translated as CASSRGEVVSPLHF.

This clonotype turned up a few times. CDR3 region: CASSSLAGGTDEQFF. Here the CDR3 DNA reads TGTGCCAGCAGTTCTCTAGCGGGGGGTACTGATGAGCAGTTCTTC. V and J are TRBV28 and TRBJ2-1, with 11 bases that match TRBD2. Germline V gene data show CDR1 as MDHEN and CDR2 as SYDVKM. V was clipped by 4 bases and J by 8 bases; unmatched bases: 7. The CDR3 spans 15 residues. Together with reference TRBV28 and TRBJ2-1, the CDR3 gives the full variable domain: DVKVTQSSRYLVKRTGEKVFLECVQDMDHENMFWYRQDPGLGLRLIYFSYDVKMKEKGDIPEGYSVSREKKERFSLILESASTNQTSMYLCASSSLAGGTDEQFFGPGTRLTVL.

V gene TRBV12-3 or TRBV12-4 combines with J gene TRBJ1-1; unclear D gene. Deletions cut 6 bases from V and 1 base from J, with 9 bases between. The CDR3 spans 13 residues. This CDR3 reads CASRHRTNTEAFF. The CDR3 DNA reads TGTGCCAGCAGGCACAGAACGAACACTGAAGCTTTCTTT.

The table lists this clonotype with a few counts. The J gene is TRBJ1-1, the V gene TRBV20-1, with D unresolved. The V end was cut by 5 bases, the J end by 2 bases, with 15 bases between. CDR3 length: 14 amino acids. Germline V gene lookup returns CDR1 DFQATT and CDR2 SNEGSKA (reference sequence). The CDR3: CSASWASFNTEAFF. Here the CDR3 DNA reads TGCAGTGCTTCTTGGGCCAGCTTTAACACTGAAGCTTTCTTT.

V gene TRBV5-1 combines with J gene TRBJ2-4, with D perhaps TRBD1 or TRBD2 (5 bases each). V lost 0 bases to trimming and J lost 13 bases, with 17 bases between them. Germline CDR1 reads SGHRS; CDR2 reads YFSETQ. This CDR3 has 14 amino acids. CDR3 sequence: CASSLERQGREQYF. The DNA of the CDR3 is TGCGCCAGCAGCTTGGAGCGGCAGGGTCGAGAGCAGTACTTC.

The V gene is TRBV12-3 or TRBV12-4, the J gene TRBJ1-1, with no clear D. V lost 4 bases and J lost 1, with 10 bases in between. The CDR3 runs to 14 residues. The CDR3: CASSSVVGNTEAFF. Written as DNA, the CDR3 is TGTGCCAGCAGTTCAGTGGTGGGGAACACTGAAGCTTTCTTT.

The chain couples TRBV7-9 to TRBJ2-7; D unclear. V lost 1 base to trimming and J lost 3 bases, with 10 bases between them. The CDR3 consists of 14 residues. Germline CDR1 reads SEHNR; CDR2 reads FQNEAQ (reference sequence). The CDR3 DNA is TGTGCCAGCAGCTTAGGGGGTTTAGACTACGAGCAGTACGTC. It yields the protein CASSLGGLDYEQYV.

This clonotype turned up a few times. The chain combines TRBV2 with TRBJ2-5, with D tentatively TRBD1 (6 bases). The CDR3 loop spans 14 amino acids. V was pared by 10 bases and J by 4 bases, with 19 bases between. Germline values: CDR1 SNHLY, CDR2 FYNNEI. The chain's CDR3 is CATSQQVGAETQYF. The CDR3 coding sequence is TGTGCCACCAGCCAACAGGTGGGGGCAGAGACCCAGTACTTC.

As to this clonotype: This may be a read error, as it is one base from a much larger clone. This chain uses TRBV12-3 or TRBV12-4 with TRBJ2-4; the D gene is possibly TRBD1 (6 bases). CDR3 length equals 13 residues. Here the CDR3 reads CAGSPHREGIQYF. CDR3 sequence (DNA): TGTGCCGGCAGCCCGCACAGGGAAGGCATTCAGTACTTC.

The chain couples TRBV12-3 or TRBV12-4 to TRBJ2-5; 12 nucleotides agree with TRBD2. There are 18 residues in the CDR3. The junction had 13 bases not matched to a gene; V was cut back by 7 bases and J by 1 base. CDR3 loop: CASTILAGGVGIQETQYF. DNA for the CDR3: TGTGCCAGCACCATACTAGCGGGAGGAGTAGGGATCCAAGAGACCCAGTACTTC.